This TCR beta chain was obtained from a study of identical twins. Template switching, a step in the protocol, added a universal primer site, and cDNA carried unique molecular identifiers. From the 5' RACE reads, TCRdb called clonotypes with MiXCR, one entry per CDR3 protein. The data contain about 520,000 distinct CDR3 sequences, roughly a fifth of them singletons. Only healthy Caucasians were enrolled as donors. The junction had 7 bases not matched to a gene; V was cut back by 6 bases and J by 1 base. CDR3 length: 18 residues. CDR1 is MNHNS and CDR2 is SASEGT in the germline V gene. This sample also appeared in a second study, on T cells expressing NK-cell markers. From that study: Five or six donors showed dominant NKG2C+ clonotypes comprising about 1.0-7.5% of their CD8+ T cells. Where several donors were concerned, these clonotypes also led the CD3+CD56-NKG2C+ fraction.

The specimen was CD4+ T cells sorted from blood. The chain uses TRBV6-1 and TRBJ2-4; 15 nucleotides align to TRBD2. This clonotype was sampled from a woman between 18 and 29 years old in good health. In DNA form, the CDR3 reads TGTGCCAGCAGCTTTGGACTAGCGGGGGGGCCGGCCAAAAACATTCAGTACTTC. This translates into CASSFGLAGGPAKNIQYF.